A single T cell receptor beta chain is shown here with its context. As originally analysed: Reference gene primer amplification yielded estimated nucleated cell counts. Using immunoSEQ multiplex PCR, the repertoire was profiled, and TCRdb retains in-frame clones only, with some absent. The DNA was the basis for D and trimming; V, J and clone size are from that table. In the table there are some 380,000 clones, over 75% of which are singletons. Participants' reported clinical history set cohort assignment. Recovered participants had two consecutive negative NP/OP PCR tests, healthcare professional clearance, or symptom resolution. These data are taken from a study of blood T cell repertoires in COVID-19. Study-wide context: Spain, Italy and the United States supplied samples that represented acute and convalescent COVID-19.

V dropped 5 bases and J dropped 7; count of bases not matched to a gene: 10. Germline V lookup: CDR1 SGHRS, CDR2 YFSETQ. CDR3 length: 16 residues. Material for sequencing was PBMCs or T cells enriched from blood (not recorded which). This clonotype was sampled from a man aged 25-40 years who had recovered from COVID-19. The gene calls are TRBV5-1 and TRBJ1-4, with 11 bases identical to TRBD1. CDR3 in DNA: TGCGCCAGCAGTCCGACGACCGGGACAGGGGGTGAAAAACTGTTTTTT. It specifies CASSPTTGTGGEKLFF.